The T cell receptor (beta chain) described here comes from a study of blood T cell repertoires in COVID-19. Study in general: From the United States, Italy and Spain came samples of acute and convalescent COVID-19. T cells, B-cell-depleted T cells, or PBMCs supplied cDNA or gDNA.

How the authors handled the data: Estimates of nucleated cell counts were drawn from the amplification of reference gene primers. Measured with immunoSEQ multiplex PCR; TCRdb has only the in-frame clones, and not every one. From that table come the V and J calls and clone size; the DNA was used to work out D and trimming. The repertoire holds 200,000 to 300,000 clones, with approximately 80% as singletons. This TCR derives from a woman aged 18-30 years with acute or convalescent COVID-19. The specimen sequenced was peripheral blood.

This chain's CDR3 is CASSLGQVRETQYF. The CDR3 DNA sequence: TGTGCCAGCAGCCTAGGACAGGTTCGAGAGACCCAGTACTTC. The rearrangement links TRBV11-2 to TRBJ2-5; the match to TRBD1 covers 7 bases. In germline, CDR1 is SGHAT, CDR2 FQNNGV. This CDR3 has 14 amino acids. V lost 5 bases and J lost 4; bases outside the gene matches: 7.